This T cell receptor (beta chain) originates from a study of cytomegalovirus exposure and HLA in healthy donors. General study points: Prior analysis indicated that the majority of TCR beta V segments exhibited productivity approximately 87% or approximately 30% of the time. No immune exposure information besides CMV serostatus was available.

A note on this clone: Its antigen is as yet unknown.

With 60 Vbeta and 13 Jbeta primers, the PCR was carried out. Produced via immunoSEQ multiplex PCR; TCRdb's table is partial and in-frame only. The sample has some 200,000 clones; over 80% are singletons. Germline loops: CDR1 SGHTS, CDR2 YDEGEE. The ends lost 1 base at V and 8 bases at J; junction bases unmatched: 8. There are 14 residues in the CDR3. Sequenced: PBMCs. This sequence joins TRBV5-8 and TRBJ1-2; 7 bases map to TRBD1. The TCR originated in a man in his forties in good health and CMV-seropositive. Here the CDR3 reads CASSLRNRGAGYTF. CDR3 coding DNA: TGTGCCAGCAGCTTGAGAAACAGGGGCGCGGGCTACACCTTC. Full variable domain (rest looked up from reference TRBV5-8 and TRBJ1-2): EAGVTQSPTHLIKTRGQQATLRCSPISGHTSVYWYQQALGLGLQFLLWYDEGEERNRGNFPPRFSGRQFPNYSSELNVNALELEDSALYLCASSLRNRGAGYTFGSGTRLTVV.